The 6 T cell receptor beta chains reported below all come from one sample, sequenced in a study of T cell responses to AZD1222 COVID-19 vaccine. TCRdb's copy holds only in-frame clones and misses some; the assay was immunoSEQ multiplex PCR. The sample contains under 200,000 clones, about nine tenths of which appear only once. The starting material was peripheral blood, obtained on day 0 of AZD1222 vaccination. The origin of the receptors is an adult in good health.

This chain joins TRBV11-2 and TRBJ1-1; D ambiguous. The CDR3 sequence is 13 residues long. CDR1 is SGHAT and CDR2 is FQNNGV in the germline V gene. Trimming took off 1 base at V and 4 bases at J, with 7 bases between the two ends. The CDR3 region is CASSLVHSTEAFF. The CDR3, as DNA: TGTGCCAGCAGCTTAGTCCACTCCACTGAAGCTTTCTTT.

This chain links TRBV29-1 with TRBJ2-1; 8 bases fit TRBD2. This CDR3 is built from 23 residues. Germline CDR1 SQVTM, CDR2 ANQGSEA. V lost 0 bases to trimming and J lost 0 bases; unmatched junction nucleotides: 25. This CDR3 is CSVEEWVIAGRGPFRNSYNEQFF. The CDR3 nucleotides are TGCAGCGTTGAAGAGTGGGTCATAGCGGGACGGGGGCCTTTTCGAAACTCCTACAATGAGCAGTTCTTC.

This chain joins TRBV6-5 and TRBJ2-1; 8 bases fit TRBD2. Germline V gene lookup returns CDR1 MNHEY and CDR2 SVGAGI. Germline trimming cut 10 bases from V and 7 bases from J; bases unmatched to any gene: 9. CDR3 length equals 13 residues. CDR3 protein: CATSAGAMNEQFF. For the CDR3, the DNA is TGTGCCACCTCAGCGGGGGCCATGAATGAGCAGTTCTTC.

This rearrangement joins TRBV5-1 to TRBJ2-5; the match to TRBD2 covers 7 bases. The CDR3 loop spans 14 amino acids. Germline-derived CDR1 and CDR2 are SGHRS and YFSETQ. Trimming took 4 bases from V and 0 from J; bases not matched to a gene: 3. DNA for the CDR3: TGCGCCAGCAGCGGAGGGACTAACCAAGAGACCCAGTACTTC. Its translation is CASSGGTNQETQYF.

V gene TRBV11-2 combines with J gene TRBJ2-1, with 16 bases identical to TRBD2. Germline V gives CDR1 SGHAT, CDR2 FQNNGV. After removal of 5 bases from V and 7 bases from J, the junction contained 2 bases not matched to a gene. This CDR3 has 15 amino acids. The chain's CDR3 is CASSVGLAGGNEQFF. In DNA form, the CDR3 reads TGTGCCAGCAGCGTGGGACTAGCGGGAGGGAATGAGCAGTTCTTC.

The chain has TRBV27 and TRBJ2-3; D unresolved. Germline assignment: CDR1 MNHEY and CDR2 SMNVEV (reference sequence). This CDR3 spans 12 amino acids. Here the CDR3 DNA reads TGTTCCCGTTGGCCCATCACAGATACGCAGTATTTT. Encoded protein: CSRWPITDTQYF.